The entry below describes one TCR beta chain. Its antigen is currently unknown. The sample originates from a study of cytotoxic CD8 clonotypes in ibrutinib-treated CLL. Background on the study: The patient breakdown showed fewer than twelve relapsed/refractory and around 16 treatment-naive cases, with approximately 18 IGHV unmutated. Study-level findings and limits: Sampling times (in sustained-remission versus progressing patients) were not the same.

Trimming took 0 bases from V and 2 from J, leaving 7 bases between them. The CDR3 consists of 13 residues. The V gene's germline CDR1 is GTSNPN and CDR2 SVGIG (reference sequence). Sequenced by immunoSEQ multiplex PCR; TCRdb stores in-frame clones only, minus some. The sample yields 140,000 or so clones, approximately 80% seen once. Cryopreserved PBMCs were the source of approximately 2 micrograms of genomic DNA, which went to TCR beta libraries. Sequences were derived from PBMCs, sampled after 12 months of ibrutinib treatment. The TCR was taken from a human donor with chronic lymphocytic leukemia. The genes are TRBV30 and TRBJ1-2, with D possibly being TRBD1 (5 bases). CDR3 sequence: CAWSVSGNYGYTF. The CDR3 nucleotides are TGTGCCTGGAGTGTCTCAGGGAACTATGGCTACACCTTC.